This T cell receptor (beta chain) was found in a study of response to subunit inactivated influenza vaccine. Points from the study as a whole: Only a handful of new T cells, the authors suggested, are recruited with each seasonal influenza vaccination.

Using its own MiXCR run on the RT-PCR reads, TCRdb lists one record per CDR3 protein. The sample contains 530,000 or so distinct CDR3 sequences, roughly 12% of which appear only once. V dropped 0 bases and J dropped 9 bases, with 12 bases sitting between them. CDR1 and CDR2 (germline): LGHNA, YSLEER. This CDR3 has 14 residues. This clonotype appeared a few times. Its antigen is unidentified. V and J are TRBV4-3 and TRBJ2-1; D is unresolved. The TCR sequence derives from a man in his fifties or sixties who received an inactivated influenza vaccine. This material consisted of PBMCs from blood, taken on the day of vaccination. CDR3 coding DNA: TGCGCCAGCAGCCAAGATGTTAAGCTGGGTGAGCAGTTCTTC. Its protein product is CASSQDVKLGEQFF.